These T cell receptor beta chains were read from a single sample in a study of T cell responses to AZD1222 COVID-19 vaccine. Here immunoSEQ multiplex PCR was the method, and the copy in TCRdb shows in-frame clones only, minus some. The table shows 160,000 or so clones, with 90% occurring only once. This material consisted of peripheral blood, taken on day 0 of AZD1222 vaccination. The receptors were sampled from an adult in good health. CDR3s include the opening cysteine and the closing phenylalanine or tryptophan. The D gene is left open where the match is weak. The listing skips clone size in some rows; elsewhere it reads once, few, many or a size class.

TRBJ2-6	-	TRBV2	once	CASSETESRGANVLTF	TGTGCCAGCAGTGAAACAGAGTCGCGGGGGGCCAACGTCCTGACTTTC
TRBJ2-7	-	TRBV28	-	CASSLIGLLLSHEQYF	TGTGCCAGCAGTTTAATTGGCCTCCTTCTATCCCACGAGCAGTACTTC
TRBJ1-4	-	TRBV12-3/TRBV12-4	-	CASSLLDGSLLFF	TGTGCCAGCAGTTTACTGGACGGGAGTTTGCTGTTTTTT
TRBJ2-5	-	TRBV14	-	CASSQDGGLGQETQYF	TGTGCCAGCAGCCAAGATGGGGGGTTAGGCCAAGAGACCCAGTACTTC
TRBJ2-5	TRBD2	TRBV5-4	-	CASSPGLVETQYF	TGTGCCAGCAGCCCCGGACTAGTAGAGACCCAGTACTTC
TRBJ1-5	-	TRBV10-3	once	CAISDSSLSNQPQHF	TGTGCCATCAGTGACTCATCCCTTAGCAATCAGCCCCAGCATTTT
TRBJ2-1	TRBD2	TRBV18	-	CASSPVAGLSSYNEQFF	TGTGCCAGCTCACCAGTAGCGGGCCTAAGCTCCTACAATGAGCAGTTCTTC
TRBJ2-1	-	TRBV25-1	-	CASGPYNEQFF	TGTGCCAGCGGCCCCTACAATGAGCAGTTCTTC
TRBJ2-4	-	TRBV6-2/TRBV6-3	-	CASSRMGGAKNIQYF	TGTGCCAGCAGCCGGATGGGCGGCGCCAAAAACATTCAGTACTTC
TRBJ1-5	TRBD1	TRBV4-1	-	CASSRGTGGMDQPQHF	TGCGCCAGCAGCCGAGGGACAGGGGGCATGGATCAGCCCCAGCATTTT
TRBJ1-2	TRBD1	TRBV18	-	CASSPPTGGVGLYGYTF	TGTGCCAGCTCACCACCCACAGGGGGGGTTGGACTATATGGCTACACCTTC
TRBJ2-1	-	TRBV27	-	CASSLYRGGRLYNEQFF	TGTGCCAGCAGTTTATATCGGGGAGGTCGCCTCTACAATGAGCAGTTCTTC
TRBJ2-1	-	TRBV11-2	-	CASSLSSPEYNEQFF	TGTGCCAGCAGCTTATCTTCGCCGGAGTACAATGAGCAGTTCTTC
TRBJ1-1	-	TRBV7-9	-	CASSLRTENTEAFF	TGTGCCAGCAGCTTAAGGACAGAGAACACTGAAGCTTTCTTT
TRBJ1-1	TRBD1	TRBV5-1	-	CASSFAGGTEAFF	TGCGCCAGCAGTTTTGCAGGGGGCACTGAAGCTTTCTTT
TRBJ2-1	-	TRBV24-1	-	CATSDLPANEQFF	TGTGCCACCAGTGACCTTCCCGCAAATGAGCAGTTCTTC
TRBJ1-1	-	TRBV30	few	CAWSRRGRNTEAFF	TGTGCCTGGAGTCGGCGGGGGCGAAACACTGAAGCTTTCTTT
TRBJ1-1	-	TRBV7-2	-	CASRLGGGRGTEAFF	TGTGCCAGCAGACTTGGTGGGGGCCGGGGCACTGAAGCTTTCTTT
TRBJ2-2	-	TRBV5-1	-	CASSLVGGDTGELFF	TGCGCCAGCAGCTTGGTCGGAGGAGACACCGGGGAGCTGTTTTTT
TRBJ1-3	-	TRBV6-5	once	CASSPGRDRNTIYF	TGTGCCAGCAGCCCGGGCCGAGACCGAAACACCATATATTTT
TRBJ1-5	-	TRBV20-1	-	CSASRGPLEINQPQHF	TGCAGTGCTAGTAGGGGACCTTTGGAGATCAATCAGCCCCAGCATTTT
TRBJ1-2	-	TRBV30	-	CAWTGRGTRGGYTF	TGTGCCTGGACCGGAAGGGGTACTCGGGGTGGCTACACCTTC
TRBJ1-2	-	TRBV28	once	CASRQHQGSGAQNGYTF	TGTGCCAGCAGACAACATCAGGGAAGTGGGGCGCAGAATGGCTACACCTTC
TRBJ2-7	TRBD2	TRBV7-9	once	CASSRTSGNYEQYF	TGTGCCAGCAGCCGGACTAGCGGAAACTACGAGCAGTACTTC